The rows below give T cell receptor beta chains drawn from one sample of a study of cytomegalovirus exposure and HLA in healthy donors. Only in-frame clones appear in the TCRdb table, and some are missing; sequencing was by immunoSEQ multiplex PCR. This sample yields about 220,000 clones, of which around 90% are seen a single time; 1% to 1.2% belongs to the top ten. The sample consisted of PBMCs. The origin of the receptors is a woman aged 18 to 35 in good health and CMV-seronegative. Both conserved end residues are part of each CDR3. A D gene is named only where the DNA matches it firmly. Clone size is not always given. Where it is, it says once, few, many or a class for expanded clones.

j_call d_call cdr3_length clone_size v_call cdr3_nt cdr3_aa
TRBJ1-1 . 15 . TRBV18 TGTGCCAGCTCACCTTCCAATCAGGGAGGCACTGAAGCTTTCTTT CASSPSNQGGTEAFF
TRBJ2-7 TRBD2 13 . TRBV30 TGTGCCTGGAGTGGGACTAGAATGGGTGAGCAGTACTTC CAWSGTRMGEQYF
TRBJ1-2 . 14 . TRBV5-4 TGTGCCAGCAGCTTGACCGGAGTTGCGGATGGCTACACCTTC CASSLTGVADGYTF
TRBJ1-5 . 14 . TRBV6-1 TGTGCCAGCAGTGAAGCGATCCAGGGACAGCCCCAGCATTTT CASSEAIQGQPQHF
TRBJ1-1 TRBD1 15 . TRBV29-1 TGCAGCGGTCGGACAGGGGGCGCGATGAACACTGAAGCTTTCTTT CSGRTGGAMNTEAFF
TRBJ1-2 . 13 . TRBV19 TGTGCCAGTAGTATAGGAGGGAACTATGGCTACACCTTC CASSIGGNYGYTF
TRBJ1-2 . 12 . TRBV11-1 TGTGCCAGCAGCATACAAGGAGATGGCTACACCTTC CASSIQGDGYTF
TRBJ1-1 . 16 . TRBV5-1 TGCGCCAGCAGCTTGGAAGGGGGGGCTAGGTACACTGAAGCTTTCTTT CASSLEGGARYTEAFF
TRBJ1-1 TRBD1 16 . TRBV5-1 TGCGCCAGCAGCTTAGGGACAGGGTACATGAACACTGAAGCTTTCTTT CASSLGTGYMNTEAFF
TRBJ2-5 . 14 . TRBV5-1 TGCGCCAGCAGCCCCGTATCGTACCAAGAGACCCAGTACTTC CASSPVSYQETQYF
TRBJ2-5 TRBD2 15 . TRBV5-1 TGCGCCAGCAGCCTTTTGGGACTACACCAAGAGACCCAGTACTTC CASSLLGLHQETQYF
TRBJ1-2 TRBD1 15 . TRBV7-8 TGTGCCAGCAGCTTAGAGGACAGGGGGATTGGTGGCTACACCTTC CASSLEDRGIGGYTF
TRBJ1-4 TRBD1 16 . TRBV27 TGTGCCAGCAGTTTTCTGGGACAGGGGGATCGGGAAAAACTGTTTTTT CASSFLGQGDREKLFF
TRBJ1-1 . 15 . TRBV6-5 TGTGCCAGCAGTTACCGATTCACCGGGGACACTGAAGCTTTCTTT CASSYRFTGDTEAFF
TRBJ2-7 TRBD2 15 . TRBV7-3 TGTGCCAGCAGCTTAGGGGGAGGGTTCTCCTACGAGCAGTACTTC CASSLGGGFSYEQYF
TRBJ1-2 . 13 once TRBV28 TGTGCCAGCATTAGAGGGAATAACTATGGCTACACCTTC CASIRGNNYGYTF
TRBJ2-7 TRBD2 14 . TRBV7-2 TGTGCCAGCAGCTTGACGGGAGGCTCCTACGAGCAGTACTTC CASSLTGGSYEQYF
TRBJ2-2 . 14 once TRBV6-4 TGTGCCACCGCCCCTTACACGAACACCGGGGAGCTGTTTTTT CATAPYTNTGELFF
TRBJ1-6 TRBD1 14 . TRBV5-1 TGCGCCAGCAGCTTCGGACAGGAGAATTCACCCCTCCACTTT CASSFGQENSPLHF
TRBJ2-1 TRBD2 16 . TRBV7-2 TGTGCCAGCAGCTTAGCGCGTGCTAGCGGGAGCGGTGAGCAGTTCTTC CASSLARASGSGEQFF
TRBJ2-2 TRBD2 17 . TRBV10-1 TGCGCCAGCAGTTTGACTAGCGGGAGGCCCTACACCGGGGAGCTGTTTTTT CASSLTSGRPYTGELFF
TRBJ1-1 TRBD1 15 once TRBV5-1 TGCGCCAGCAGCGTCACAGGGGGCGATTTTCCTGAAGCTTTCTTT CASSVTGGDFPEAFF
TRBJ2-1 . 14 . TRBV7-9 TGTGCCAGCAGCTACCCAGGGTGGTCAAATGAGCAGTTCTTC CASSYPGWSNEQFF
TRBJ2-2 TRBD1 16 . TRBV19 TGTGCCAGTAGTAGGATTGGGACAGGGGTCACCGGGGAGCTGTTTTTT CASSRIGTGVTGELFF
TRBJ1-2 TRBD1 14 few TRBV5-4 TGTGCCAGCAACCAGGGACAGGGTAACTATGGCTACACCTTC CASNQGQGNYGYTF
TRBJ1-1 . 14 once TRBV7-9 TGTGCCAGCAGCACCAGGGGAGTGGACACTGAAGCTTTCTTT CASSTRGVDTEAFF
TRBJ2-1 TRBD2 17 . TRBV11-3 TGTGCCAGCAGCCCGGGACTAGCGGGAGAAGGTGACAATGAGCAGTTCTTC CASSPGLAGEGDNEQFF
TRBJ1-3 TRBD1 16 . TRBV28 TGTGCCAGCAGCATAAGACAGGGGGCGGGCGGAAACACCATATATTTT CASSIRQGAGGNTIYF
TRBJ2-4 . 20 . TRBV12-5 TGTGCTAGTGGTTTGGTCCTAGGGGGTTGGCGGATCTTAGCCAAAAACATTCAGTACTTC CASGLVLGGWRILAKNIQYF